Each of the 4 T cell receptor beta chains below was sequenced from the same sample in a study of radiation and T cells in renal cell carcinoma. The treatment denotes: treatment-naive control, cytoreductive nephrectomy. Using immunoSEQ multiplex PCR, the repertoire was profiled, and TCRdb retains in-frame clones only, with some absent. The data show 15,000 to 20,000 clones, over 50% seen once. The starting material was tumor tissue, obtained from a patient whose treatment was nephrectomy without radiotherapy. The receptor source for this set is a man aged 50 to 59 with renal cell carcinoma.

The rearrangement links TRBV9 to TRBJ2-6, with 10 bases fitting TRBD2. The CDR3 extends over 20 amino acids. Germline V CDR1 and CDR2: SGDLS, YYNGEE. Trimming cost V 3 bases and J 2 bases; bases outside gene matches: 14. The DNA of the CDR3 is TGTGCCAGCAGCGCGATCTTTGGAGTAGCGGGAGGACCTGGGGCCAACGTCCTGACTTTC. It specifies CASSAIFGVAGGPGANVLTF.

The chain uses TRBV4-2 and TRBJ1-2; the match to TRBD1 covers 7 bases. This CDR3 comprises 16 residues. V gave up 0 bases and J gave up 2 bases; unmatched junction bases: 6. CDR1 LGHNA and CDR2 YNFKEQ come from the germline V gene. DNA of the CDR3: TGTGCCAGCAGCCAAGATTCGGGGACAGTAAACTATGGCTACACCTTC. This translates into CASSQDSGTVNYGYTF.

This chain connects TRBV19 to TRBJ1-5, with 8 positions matching TRBD1. J gave up 2 bases and V 7 bases, and 1 base lay outside the gene matches. CDR1 is LNHDA and CDR2 is SQIVND in the germline V gene (reference sequence). The CDR3 is 13 amino acids. The CDR3 loop reads CASKDRGNQPQHF. As DNA, the CDR3 is TGTGCCAGTAAGGACAGGGGCAATCAGCCCCAGCATTTT. The full variable domain, rest sourced from reference TRBV19 and TRBJ1-5, is DGGITQSPKYLFRKEGQNVTLSCEQNLNHDAMYWYRQDPGQGLRLIYYSQIVNDFQKGDIAEGYSVSREKKESFPLTVTSAQKNPTAFYLCASKDRGNQPQHFGDGTRLSIL.

J is TRBJ2-7 and V is TRBV6-1; no clear D. Germline loops: CDR1 MNHNS, CDR2 SASEGT. The length of the CDR3 is 11 residues. The V end was cut by 5 bases, the J end by 2 bases, with 4 bases between. DNA of the CDR3: TGTGCCAGCAGTAGCGCCTACGAGCAGTACTTC. It yields the protein CASSSAYEQYF.